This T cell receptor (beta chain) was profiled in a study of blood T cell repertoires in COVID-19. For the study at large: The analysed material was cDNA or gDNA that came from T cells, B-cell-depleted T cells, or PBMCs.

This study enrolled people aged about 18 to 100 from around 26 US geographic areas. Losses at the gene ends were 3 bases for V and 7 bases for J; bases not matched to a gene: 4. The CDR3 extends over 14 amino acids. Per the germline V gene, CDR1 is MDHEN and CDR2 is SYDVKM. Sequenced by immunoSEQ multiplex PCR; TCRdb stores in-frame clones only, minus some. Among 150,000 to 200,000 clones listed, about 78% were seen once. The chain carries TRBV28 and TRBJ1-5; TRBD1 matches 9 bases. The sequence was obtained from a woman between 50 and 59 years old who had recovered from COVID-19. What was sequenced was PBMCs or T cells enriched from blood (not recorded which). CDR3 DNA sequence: TGTGCCAGCAGTTTTACAGGGGGCCGCCAGCCCCAGCATTTT. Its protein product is CASSFTGGRQPQHF.